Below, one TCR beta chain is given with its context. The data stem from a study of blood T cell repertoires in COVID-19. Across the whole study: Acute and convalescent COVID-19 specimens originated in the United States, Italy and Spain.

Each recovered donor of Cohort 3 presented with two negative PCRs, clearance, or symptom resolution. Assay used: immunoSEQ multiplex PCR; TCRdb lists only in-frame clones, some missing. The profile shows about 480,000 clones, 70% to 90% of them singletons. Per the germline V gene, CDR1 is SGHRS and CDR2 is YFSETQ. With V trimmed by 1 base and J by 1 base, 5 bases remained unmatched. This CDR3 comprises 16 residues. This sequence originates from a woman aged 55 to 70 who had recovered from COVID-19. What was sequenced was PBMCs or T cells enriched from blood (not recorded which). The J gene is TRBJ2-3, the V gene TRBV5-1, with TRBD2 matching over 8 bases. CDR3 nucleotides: TGCGCCAGCAGCTTGATCGGGGGGGCCGGCACAGATACGCAGTATTTT. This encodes CASSLIGGAGTDTQYF.